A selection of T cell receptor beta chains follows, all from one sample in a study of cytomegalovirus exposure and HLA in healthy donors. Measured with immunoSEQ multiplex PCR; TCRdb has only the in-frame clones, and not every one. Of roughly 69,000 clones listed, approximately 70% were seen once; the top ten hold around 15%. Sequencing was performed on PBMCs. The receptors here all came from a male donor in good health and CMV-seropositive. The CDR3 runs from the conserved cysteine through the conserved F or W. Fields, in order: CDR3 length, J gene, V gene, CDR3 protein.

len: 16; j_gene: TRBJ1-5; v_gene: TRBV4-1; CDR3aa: CASSPNRWTGGQPQHF
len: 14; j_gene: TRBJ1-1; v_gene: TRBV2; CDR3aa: CARTGADLNTEAFF
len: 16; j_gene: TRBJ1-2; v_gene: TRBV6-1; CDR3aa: CASSDAGVRTPYGYTF
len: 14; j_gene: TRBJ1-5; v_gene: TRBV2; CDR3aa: CASSRDRTNQPQHF
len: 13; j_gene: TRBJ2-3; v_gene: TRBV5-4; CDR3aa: CASSTKQADTQYF
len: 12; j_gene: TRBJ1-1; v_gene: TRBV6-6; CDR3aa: CASSDRATEAFF
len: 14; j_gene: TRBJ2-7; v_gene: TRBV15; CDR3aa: CATSSWTGNYEQYF
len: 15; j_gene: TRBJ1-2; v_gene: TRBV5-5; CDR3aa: CASSSTGNPSYGYTF
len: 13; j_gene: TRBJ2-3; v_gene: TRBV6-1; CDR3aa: CASSIAGSDTQYF
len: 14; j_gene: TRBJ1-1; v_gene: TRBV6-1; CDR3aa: CASSLSTVNTEAFF
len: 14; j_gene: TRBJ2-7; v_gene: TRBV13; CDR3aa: CASSLGVPSYEQYF
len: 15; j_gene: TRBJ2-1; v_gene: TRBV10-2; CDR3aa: CASSDLGRLYNEQFF
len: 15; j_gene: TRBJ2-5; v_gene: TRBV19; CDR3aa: CASSISDTYQETQYF
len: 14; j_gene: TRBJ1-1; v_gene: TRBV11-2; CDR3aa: CASSGPWRGTEAFF